A single TCR beta chain is shown here with its context. Antigen specificity is unknown. This sample was included in a study of T cell repertoires in cytomegalovirus infection. The wider study: Signatures in public TCR beta sequences pointed to both CMV infection and matching HLA type. Regarding the study as a whole: Carriers of CMV and the relevant HLA type were discriminated by public TCR beta frequency. Within the response measured ex vivo, HLA-C-restricted CMV-specific TCR beta clonotypes were dominant.

Via MiXCR, TCRdb re-called the reads, giving one row per CDR3 protein. The data contain around 170,000 distinct CDR3 sequences, approximately 17% of them singletons. The length of the CDR3 is 15 residues. J lost 0 bases, V lost 5 bases, and 6 bases had no gene match. Germline assignment: CDR1 SQVTM and CDR2 ANQGSEA. The sample consisted of CD8+ T cells from PBMCs. The TCR comes from a human donor in good health (CMV status not recorded). Some clones in this sample may be carry-over from other donors' samples. V gene TRBV29-1 combines with J gene TRBJ2-2; 7 bases agree with TRBD2. The CDR3 here is CSVNEAGSNTGELFF. The CDR3, as DNA: TGCAGCGTTAATGAAGCGGGATCGAACACCGGGGAGCTGTTTTTT.